What follows are 18 T cell receptor beta chains derived from one specimen sequenced in a study of OX40 agonist ivuxolimab in advanced cancers. Libraries were prepared by immunoSEQ multiplex PCR; TCRdb keeps only in-frame clonotypes and omits some of them. This sample has some 39,000 clones, with about 88% found just once. This specimen was CD4+ or CD8+ T cells sorted from blood, taken in a trial of the OX40 agonist ivuxolimab. The receptors were sampled from an adult with an advanced solid tumor such as melanoma, head and neck, liver or kidney cancer.

This clone showed up just a few times. V and J are TRBV5-1 and TRBJ1-1; D uncertain. V gave up 1 base and J gave up 1 base, with 14 bases separating them. This CDR3 spans 16 amino acids. From germline, CDR1 is SGHRS and CDR2 YFSETQ. The chain's CDR3 is CASSLSLDFRNTEAFF. In DNA form, the CDR3 reads TGCGCCAGCAGCTTGTCCCTAGACTTCAGGAACACTGAAGCTTTCTTT.

V and J are TRBV5-4 and TRBJ2-2; 10 bases are a match to TRBD2. There are 19 residues in the CDR3. J lost 5 bases, V lost 0 bases, and 13 bases had no gene match. Looked up from germline, CDR1 is SGHNT and CDR2 is YYREEE (reference sequence). The CDR3 coding sequence is TGTGCCAGCAGCTTGGTTGCTAGCGGGGGACTCTTTAGAACCGGGGAGCTGTTTTTT. It encodes CASSLVASGGLFRTGELFF.

This sequence joins TRBV11-2 and TRBJ2-1; 11 positions match TRBD1. After removal of 6 bases from V and 9 bases from J, the junction contained 19 bases not matched to a gene. CDR1 and CDR2 (germline): SGHAT, FQNNGV. This CDR3 is 18 amino acids long. The CDR3 reads CASRPNRRDRGSRGEQFF. The CDR3 DNA follows: TGTGCCAGCAGACCTAACCGCCGGGACAGGGGGAGTAGGGGTGAGCAGTTCTTC.

The chain is built from TRBV19 and TRBJ2-7; D is possibly TRBD1 (6 bases). The ends were cut back, 1 base at V and 7 bases at J, with 8 bases in the middle. The CDR3 totals 12 residues. Germline V gives CDR1 LNHDA, CDR2 SQIVND (reference sequence). CDR3: CASSIVQGEQYF. The CDR3 nucleotides read TGTGCCAGTAGTATAGTACAGGGTGAGCAGTACTTC.

This chain links TRBV5-6 with TRBJ2-3, with 12 positions matching TRBD2. With V trimmed by 9 bases and J by 2 bases, 10 bases remained unmatched. This CDR3 contains 16 residues. Germline assignment: CDR1 SGHDT and CDR2 YYEEEE. The CDR3 DNA reads TGTGCCACACTAGCGGGGGGTCCTTCCTTCACAGATACGCAGTATTTT. It translates to CATLAGGPSFTDTQYF.

The CDR3 coding sequence is TGCGCCAGCAGCTTGGTTATTACCAGCGGAGGCATGGAGCAGTTCTTC. Protein: CASSLVITSGGMEQFF. This chain connects TRBV5-1 to TRBJ2-1; tentative D call: TRBD2 (5 bases). The germline V and J ends were trimmed by 0 bases and 10 bases, with 20 bases remaining between them. Germline CDR1 is SGHRS and CDR2 is YFSETQ. This CDR3 has 16 residues.

The chain links TRBV15 to TRBJ2-7; D is possibly TRBD2 (7 bases). The CDR3 spans 14 residues. Germline values: CDR1 LNHNV, CDR2 YYDKDF (reference sequence). Trimming removed 6 bases from V and 0 bases from J, with 12 bases in between. The CDR3 region is CATSRGGGSYEQYF. CDR3 coding DNA: TGTGCCACCAGTCGAGGGGGGGGCTCCTACGAGCAGTACTTC.

V gene TRBV5-1 combines with J gene TRBJ2-7; TRBD2 agrees at 10 bases. Germline trimming cut 0 bases from V and 1 base from J; bases unmatched to any gene: 10. CDR3 length: 18 residues. CDR1 is SGHRS and CDR2 is YFSETQ in the germline V gene. The CDR3 spells CASSLDGLAGEGSYEQYF. The CDR3 nucleotides read TGCGCCAGCAGCTTGGATGGCCTAGCGGGAGAAGGGTCCTACGAGCAGTACTTC.

The gene calls are TRBV6-5 and TRBJ1-5, with D possibly TRBD1 on 5 matching bases. The CDR3 contains 13 residues. Deletions cut 3 bases from V and 9 bases from J, with 12 bases between. From germline, CDR1 is MNHEY and CDR2 SVGAGI. The CDR3 spells CASSYDSLRPQHF. The CDR3 DNA follows: TGTGCCAGCAGTTATGACAGCCTGAGGCCCCAGCATTTT.

J is TRBJ2-1 and V is TRBV11-1; D gene uncertain. Deletions cut 2 bases from V and 7 bases from J, with 12 bases between. The CDR3 is 14 amino acids. Germline-derived CDR1 and CDR2 are SGHAT and FQDESV (reference sequence). CDR3 in amino acids: CASSLHRTTNEQFF. CDR3 in DNA: TGTGCCAGCAGCTTACACCGGACGACTAATGAGCAGTTCTTC.

CDR3 sequence reads: CAWRTGTDTQYF. DNA for the CDR3: TGTGCCTGGAGAACGGGGACAGATACGCAGTATTTT. The V call is TRBV30, the J call TRBJ2-3; D is possibly TRBD2 (5 bases). The CDR3 consists of 12 residues. CDR1 is GTSNPN and CDR2 is SVGIG in the germline V gene (reference sequence). Trimming cost V 3 bases and J 3 bases, with 7 bases left between them.

The chain couples TRBV28 to TRBJ1-3; D is undetermined. The CDR3 length is 13 residues. Germline loops: CDR1 MDHEN, CDR2 SYDVKM. Trimming stripped 8 bases from V and 4 bases from J, with 12 bases between. Here the CDR3 reads CASDAGLGNTIYF. CDR3 in DNA: TGTGCCAGCGATGCAGGCCTGGGAAACACCATATATTTT.

This clone showed up just a few times. CDR3 in DNA: TGTGCCAGCAGCTTATTGGGGCGGAGAACTGAAGCTTTCTTT. It translates to CASSLLGRRTEAFF. This chain links TRBV11-2 with TRBJ1-1; TRBD1 might be the D (5 bases). The germline V gene has CDR1 SGHAT and CDR2 FQNNGV. Deletions cut 2 bases from V and 5 bases from J, with 12 bases between. This CDR3 region has 14 residues.

V gene TRBV5-1 combines with J gene TRBJ2-3, with a tentative D call TRBD2 (5 bases). The CDR3 is made up of 14 amino acids. V was cut by 5 bases and J by 3 bases, with 13 bases left in between. Germline CDR1 reads SGHRS; CDR2 reads YFSETQ. In DNA, the CDR3 is TGCGCCAGCAGTGACTACAGCTCAACAGATACGCAGTATTTT. Translation: CASSDYSSTDTQYF.

V gene TRBV7-8 combines with J gene TRBJ1-2; 10 positions agree with TRBD1. The germline gives CDR1 SGHVS, CDR2 FQNEAQ. V lost 4 bases, J lost 2 bases, and 1 base stayed unmatched. The CDR3 totals 14 residues. The chain's CDR3 is CASSSGQGNYGYTF. CDR3 nucleotide sequence: TGTGCCAGCAGCTCGGGACAGGGGAACTATGGCTACACCTTC.

In its sample, this clone was seen once. The rearrangement joins TRBV27 to TRBJ2-5; D remains unclear. The better agreement between TRBJ2-7 and the DNA end casts doubt on the J call. Germline V gives CDR1 MNHEY, CDR2 SMNVEV (reference sequence). The CDR3 totals 15 residues. The CDR3 DNA follows: TGTGCCAGCAGTTTATTGGCCAGGACGGGCTACGAGCAGTACTTC. Translating gives CASSLLARTGYEQYF.

The rearrangement links TRBV9 to TRBJ2-3; unclear D gene. The CDR3 extends over 14 amino acids. The V end was cut by 0 bases, the J end by 2 bases, with 7 bases between. Germline loops: CDR1 SGDLS, CDR2 YYNGEE. The CDR3 sequence: CASSVGGFTDTQYF. CDR3 nucleotides: TGTGCCAGCAGCGTAGGTGGATTCACAGATACGCAGTATTTT.

V and J are TRBV29-1 and TRBJ1-1; D is ambiguous. Looked up from germline, CDR1 is SQVTM and CDR2 is ANQGSEA. The germline V and J ends were trimmed by 3 bases and 1 base, with 6 bases remaining between them. The CDR3 has 12 residues. The CDR3 sequence is CSVEWGNTEAFF. In DNA, the CDR3 is TGCAGCGTTGAGTGGGGGAACACTGAAGCTTTCTTT.